The clone carrying this T cell receptor beta chain was picked up many times. This entry comes from a study of T cells in Graves' hyperthyroidism and ophthalmopathy. Study-wide background: The authors collected peripheral blood at initial diagnosis, before any treatment.

The CDR3 totals 15 residues. The V end lost 5 bases, the J end lost 0 bases, and 14 bases lay between the germline ends. Patients with uncontrolled infections, other autoimmune diseases, pregnancy or lactation were excluded. Cells are PBMCs isolated from about 10 ml of fresh blood. RNA transcripts yielded amplified TCR beta CDR3 regions. Researchers ran a first-round RT-PCR on the TCR CDR3 using the HTBI primer set. TCRdb recomputed calls from the multiplex PCR reads with MiXCR, one row per CDR3 protein. The table shows some 300,000 distinct CDR3 sequences, with about 19% occurring only once. The sequencing sample was made of blood. The sequence was obtained from a man aged 45 to 65 with Graves' ophthalmopathy. J is TRBJ2-7 and V is TRBV12-3 or TRBV12-4; D possibly corresponds to TRBD2 (5 bases). Here the CDR3 DNA reads TGTGCCAGCAGTACTAGTCTCCGAACCTCCTACGAGCAGTACTTC. Amino acid sequence: CASSTSLRTSYEQYF.